This entry describes one T cell receptor beta chain. Its target is not known. This specimen belongs to a study of cytomegalovirus exposure and HLA in healthy donors. Between the trimmed V and J ends, which lost 8 bases and 2 bases, there was a span of 12 bases. CDR3 length: 13 residues. CDR1 is MNHNS and CDR2 is SASEGT in the germline V gene. The assay was immunoSEQ multiplex PCR, and TCRdb's table has in-frame clones only and misses some. This table holds some 330,000 clones, 86% found once. Findings and limits, study-wide: The majority of TCR sequences were rare, yet some public TCRs appeared in many donors.

V is TRBV6-1 and J is TRBJ1-1; D perhaps matches TRBD1 (6 bases). This TCR came from a woman between 18 and 29 years old in good health and CMV-seronegative. Sequenced material: PBMCs. The CDR3 region is CASGRGFNTEAFF. Written as DNA, the CDR3 is TGTGCCAGCGGAAGGGGGTTTAACACTGAAGCTTTCTTT.